The sequence of this TCR beta chain was determined in a study of blood T cells in healthy people across ages. In the study overall: Per every two T cells, about one barcoded beta molecule was captured by template switching. Findings of the study overall: In older individuals, TCR beta diversity per million T cells was lower, falling roughly linearly with age.

Approximately 10 milliliters of peripheral blood were drawn from each donor into EDTA-treated tubes. The authors ran a second PCR of roughly 6 to 11 cycles using a sample-barcoded 5' primer and a J-beta primer mix. CDR3-containing paired-end reads numbered at least 2.5 million in each sample. TCRdb ran MiXCR on the 5' RACE reads and lists one entry per CDR3 protein. This sample has around 1,600,000 distinct CDR3 sequences; 35% to 45% occur once, and the top ten carry 4%. Trimming pared 10 bases from V and 6 bases from J, leaving 17 bases between. The germline V gene encodes CDR1 ENHRY and CDR2 SYGVKD. The CDR3 loop spans 13 amino acids. As concerns this clonotype: Its specificity is not known.

The sequence was obtained from a woman younger than 35 in good health. V and J are TRBV10-3 and TRBJ2-3; either TRBD1 or TRBD2 may supply D (6 bases each). Sequenced input: blood. This CDR3 is CATLSGTGDTQYF. The CDR3 nucleotides are TGTGCCACCCTTAGCGGAACAGGGGATACGCAGTATTTT.